One and the same sample provided the 25 T cell receptor beta chains below, sequenced in a study of long-term antiretroviral therapy in people with HIV. The assay used was immunoSEQ (version v3.0), run at survey level. Sequenced by immunoSEQ multiplex PCR; TCRdb stores in-frame clones only, minus some. This sample has tens of thousands of clones; nearly 95% occur once, and the top ten carry less than 3%. This specimen was unsorted PBMCs, taken 3.7 years after starting antiretroviral therapy. The origin of the receptors is a woman aged 50 to 60 with HIV.

This clone was counted a few times. The rearrangement uses TRBV5-5 and TRBJ1-4; D might be TRBD1 (5 bases). The CDR3 length is 15 residues. V was trimmed by 3 bases and J by 0 bases, leaving 9 bases between them. Per germline, CDR1 SGHKS and CDR2 YYEKEE (reference sequence). CDR3 protein: CASSSGTATNEKLFF. For the CDR3, the DNA is TGTGCCAGCAGCTCGGGGACGGCAACTAATGAAAAACTGTTTTTT.

The count of this clone is one. V gene TRBV27 combines with J gene TRBJ1-3; D not resolved. Trimming left V 6 bases short and J 0 bases short, with 12 bases between. Germline V lookup: CDR1 MNHEY, CDR2 SMNVEV (reference sequence). This CDR3 contains 15 residues. CDR3 sequence reads: CASRSDASSGNTIYF. The DNA of the CDR3 is TGTGCCAGCAGGTCCGACGCTTCCTCTGGAAACACCATATATTTT.

The J gene is TRBJ1-6, the V gene TRBV5-6; TRBD1 aligns across 9 bases. This CDR3 has 17 residues. With 4 bases clipped from V and 0 bases from J, the junction kept 5 bases outside the gene matches. Germline V CDR1 and CDR2: SGHDT, YYEEEE. The CDR3 nucleotides are TGTGCCAGCAGCACCGGGACAGGGAGCTCCTATAATTCACCCCTCCACTTT. Protein: CASSTGTGSSYNSPLHF.

The chain joins TRBV5-6 to TRBJ2-7; 7 bases line up with TRBD2. The junction had 5 bases not matched to a gene; V was cut back by 3 bases and J by 2 bases. The CDR3 loop spans 14 amino acids. Germline CDR1 is SGHDT and CDR2 is YYEEEE. Here the CDR3 reads CASSWEGGPYEQYF. The CDR3 DNA reads as TGTGCCAGCAGCTGGGAGGGAGGGCCCTACGAGCAGTACTTC. The complete variable domain, with remaining parts taken from reference TRBV5-6 and TRBJ2-7, reads DAGVTQSPTHLIKTRGQQVTLRCSPKSGHDTVSWYQQALGQGPQFIFQYYEEEERQRGNFPDRFSGHQFPNYSSELNVNALLLGDSALYLCASSWEGGPYEQYFGPGTRLTVT.

The CDR3 region has the DNA TGTGCCAGCAGTCCCTACGGTGTGGATGAGCAGTTCTTC. It encodes CASSPYGVDEQFF. The chain employs TRBV11-2 and TRBJ2-1, with D unclear. This CDR3 spans 13 amino acids. Trimming removed 6 bases at V and 8 bases at J, with 14 bases between. CDR1 is SGHAT and CDR2 is FQNNGV in the germline V gene.

This sequence joins TRBV18 and TRBJ1-1, with D unresolved. The germline V gene encodes CDR1 KGHSH and CDR2 LQKENI. The CDR3 has 13 amino acids. Trimming removed 3 bases from V and 3 bases from J, with 8 bases in between. CDR3 sequence reads: CASSPGRDTEAFF. In DNA form, the CDR3 reads TGTGCCAGCTCACCCGGCCGGGACACTGAAGCTTTCTTT.

This clone was detected only once. This rearrangement joins TRBV9 to TRBJ1-1; TRBD1 is a possible D gene (6 bases). The germline gives CDR1 SGDLS, CDR2 YYNGEE. The CDR3 totals 16 residues. V lost 4 bases and J 1 base, leaving 17 bases between the germline ends. In DNA, the CDR3 is TGTGCCAGCAGCCCCCGACTACAGGGTAAGAACACTGAAGCTTTCTTT. Translating it yields CASSPRLQGKNTEAFF.

This clone is a singleton in its sample. The V call is TRBV19, the J call TRBJ2-1, with TRBD2 matching 8 bases. The CDR3 extends over 17 amino acids. Germline CDR1 LNHDA, CDR2 SQIVND (reference sequence). V trimming: 5 bases; J trimming: 2 bases; junction bases outside the gene matches: 11. In DNA, the CDR3 is TGTGCCAGTAGTGGTTCGTCGGGGGGGCTCGCCTACAATGAGCAGTTCTTC. This gives the protein CASSGSSGGLAYNEQFF.

V and J are TRBV11-2 and TRBJ1-1; 8 nucleotides agree with TRBD1. The CDR3 runs 15 residues. The germline V gene has CDR1 SGHAT and CDR2 FQNNGV. Trimming took 2 bases from V and 3 from J; bases not matched to a gene: 5. CDR3 sequence reads: CASSLPNRGYTEAFF. DNA of the CDR3: TGTGCCAGCAGCTTACCAAACAGGGGGTACACTGAAGCTTTCTTT.

This chain connects TRBV20-1 to TRBJ1-3; D is unclear. Trimming cost V 5 bases and J 7 bases, with 9 bases left between them. Looked up from germline, CDR1 is DFQATT and CDR2 is SNEGSKA (reference sequence). The CDR3 consists of 11 residues. The CDR3 bases are TGCAGTGCTCACACACCCAACACCATATATTTT. This gives the protein CSAHTPNTIYF.

The chain couples TRBV7-2 to TRBJ2-1; 9 bases fit TRBD2. Germline V CDR1 and CDR2: SGHTA, FQGNSA. The trim removed 2 bases at V and 10 bases at J, leaving 9 bases unmatched. This CDR3 has 15 amino acids. The CDR3 sequence: CASSLIPSGVGEQFF. DNA for the CDR3: TGTGCCAGCAGCTTAATTCCTAGCGGGGTTGGAGAGCAGTTCTTC.

The chain recombines TRBV4-2 with TRBJ2-3, with unresolved D. Between the trimmed V and J ends, which lost 5 bases and 0 bases, there was a span of 12 bases. Germline V gives CDR1 LGHNA, CDR2 YNFKEQ. The CDR3 runs to 15 residues. Written as DNA, the CDR3 is TGTGCCAGCAGCTCGGCCGCCCTAAGCACAGATACGCAGTATTTT. Its protein is CASSSAALSTDTQYF.

The V call is TRBV15, the J call TRBJ1-2; 9 bases line up with TRBD1. V was clipped by 0 bases and J by 8 bases; unmatched bases: 7. CDR3 size: 15 residues. CDR1 is LNHNV, CDR2 YYDKDF, per germline (reference sequence). The CDR3 DNA sequence: TGTGCCACCAGCAGAGATGGCACAGGGGGCAGGGGCTACACCTTC. Translation gives CATSRDGTGGRGYTF.

V usage is TRBV6-7 and J usage is TRBJ2-4, with no clear D. Being an ORF, TRBV6-7 has a function that is uncertain. V gave up 0 bases and J gave up 0 bases, with 15 bases separating them. The CDR3 runs 18 residues. Here the CDR3 DNA reads TGTGCCAGCAGTTACTCGACGGGCCAACTCTTAGCCAAAAACATTCAGTACTTC. Encoded protein: CASSYSTGQLLAKNIQYF.

This clone showed up just once. This chain uses TRBV5-4 with TRBJ1-1; unclear D gene. Germline V gene lookup returns CDR1 SGHNT and CDR2 YYREEE (reference sequence). The V end was cut by 0 bases, the J end by 1 base, with 4 bases between. The CDR3 is 13 residues long. The CDR3, as DNA: TGTGCCAGCAGCTTGGGCCCGAACACTGAAGCTTTCTTT. This gives the protein CASSLGPNTEAFF.

The V gene is TRBV2, the J gene TRBJ2-1; a weak D match, TRBD2 (6 bases). This CDR3 spans 15 amino acids. CDR1 is SNHLY and CDR2 is FYNNEI in the germline V gene. With 6 bases removed from V and 0 bases from J, the gap between germline ends came to 12 bases. Here the CDR3 reads CASRVAVSSYNEQFF. CDR3 coding DNA: TGTGCCAGCAGAGTAGCGGTAAGCTCCTACAATGAGCAGTTCTTC.

The V and J genes are TRBV2 and TRBJ2-7, with 8 bases matching TRBD2. V shed 6 bases, J shed 2 bases, and the junction held 6 bases outside the gene matches. CDR1 and CDR2 (germline): SNHLY, FYNNEI. The CDR3 is 14 amino acids. CDR3 DNA: TGTGCCAGCAGGCTGCGGGGGGATACCTACGAGCAGTACTTC. It encodes CASRLRGDTYEQYF.

The chain combines TRBV18 with TRBJ2-7, with 9 bases fitting TRBD1. The CDR3 sequence is 14 residues long. In germline, CDR1 is KGHSH, CDR2 LQKENI. J was trimmed by 6 bases and V by 3 bases; bases with no gene match: 6. The CDR3 DNA reads as TGTGCCAGCTCACCCTGGGACAGGGCCGGCGAGCAGTACTTC. It yields the protein CASSPWDRAGEQYF. Variable domain in full (rest from reference TRBV18 and TRBJ2-7): NAGVMQNPRHLVRRRGQEARLRCSPMKGHSHVYWYRQLPEEGLKFMVYLQKENIIDESGMPKERFSAEFPKEGPSILRIQQVVRGDSAAYFCASSPWDRAGEQYFGPGTRLTVT.

The CDR3 spells CASQGAGKTAYGYTF. DNA for the CDR3: TGTGCCAGCCAGGGGGCGGGAAAGACGGCGTATGGCTACACCTTC. This chain connects TRBV6-1 to TRBJ1-2; TRBD1 matches 8 bases. Germline CDR1 reads MNHNS; CDR2 reads SASEGT. This CDR3 comprises 15 residues. V was pared by 8 bases and J by 5 bases, with 13 bases of the junction left unmatched.

The rearrangement uses TRBV5-8 and TRBJ2-5, with D perhaps matching TRBD2 (6 bases). This CDR3 is built from 14 residues. Trimming removed 1 base from V and 0 bases from J, with 7 bases in between. Looked up from germline, CDR1 is SGHTS and CDR2 is YDEGEE. CDR3 nucleotide sequence: TGTGCCAGCAGCTTGAGGAGGGACCAAGAGACCCAGTACTTC. It is translated as CASSLRRDQETQYF.

The chain employs TRBV7-6 and TRBJ2-5; TRBD2 might be the D (6 bases). The V end was cut by 5 bases, the J end by 3 bases, with 10 bases between. In germline, CDR1 is SGHVS, CDR2 FNYEAQ. This CDR3 is 13 amino acids long. The chain's CDR3 is CASSRELEETQYF. CDR3 nucleotide sequence: TGTGCCAGCAGCCGGGAGTTAGAAGAGACCCAGTACTTC. Looking up the rest from reference TRBV7-6 and TRBJ2-5 gives the full variable domain: GAGVSQSPRYKVTKRGQDVALRCDPISGHVSLYWYRQALGQGPEFLTYFNYEAQQDKSGLPNDRFSAERPEGSISTLTIQRTEQRDSAMYRCASSRELEETQYFGPGTRLLVL.

The V call is TRBV10-3, the J call TRBJ2-1; a weak D match, TRBD2 (7 bases). Germline V CDR1 and CDR2: ENHRY, SYGVKD. The CDR3 has 14 residues. The V end lost 2 bases, the J end lost 6 bases, and 11 bases lay between the germline ends. The CDR3 DNA is TGTGCCATCAGTGAGACTAGGGGGGGCAATGAGCAGTTCTTC. Its protein product is CAISETRGGNEQFF.

The genes are TRBV7-2 and TRBJ2-7; TRBD2 agrees at 8 bases. V shed 1 base and J 3 bases; nucleotides not matched to a gene: 5. The CDR3 covers 15 residues. Germline loops: CDR1 SGHTA, CDR2 FQGNSA. Written as DNA, the CDR3 is TGTGCCAGCAGCTTAGGCTCGGGGGGGGGCTACGAGCAGTACTTC. This translates into CASSLGSGGGYEQYF.

The chain links TRBV6-6 to TRBJ2-3; 7 bases align to TRBD1. The CDR3 runs to 16 residues. V was pared by 2 bases and J by 0 bases, with 5 bases of the junction left unmatched. CDR1 is MNHNY and CDR2 is SVGAGI in the germline V gene (reference sequence). CDR3: CASSYPGQTSTDTQYF. CDR3 in DNA: TGTGCCAGCAGTTACCCGGGACAGACTAGCACAGATACGCAGTATTTT.

As for this clone: At the DNA level, this CDR3 is encoded by other sequences in the same sample as well. This chain uses TRBV5-1 with TRBJ2-3; D gene ambiguous. This CDR3 region has 14 residues. Germline CDR1 SGHRS, CDR2 YFSETQ. V lost 0 bases, J lost 0 bases, and 5 bases lay in between. For the CDR3, the DNA is TGCGCCAGCAGCTTGGACGGCAGCACAGATACGCAGTATTTT. The encoded protein is CASSLDGSTDTQYF.